This TCR beta chain was captured in a study of cytomegalovirus exposure and HLA in healthy donors. This clone occurred a few times. In the PCR, 60 Vbeta and 13 Jbeta primers were used. This table comes from immunoSEQ multiplex PCR, and its TCRdb copy is limited to in-frame clones, with some not included. The data hold some 71,000 clones, with around 70% observed a single time. The CDR3 runs to 17 residues. In germline, CDR1 is MGHRA, CDR2 YSYEKL. The V end was cut by 2 bases, the J end by 3 bases, with 17 bases between. This TCR was sampled from a woman aged 45 to 65 in good health and CMV-seropositive. Sequencing was done on a sample of PBMCs. V and J are TRBV4-1 and TRBJ1-5; D perhaps matches TRBD1 (6 bases). CDR3 amino acids: CASSQRITRGPNQPQHF. CDR3 nucleotides: TGCGCCAGCAGCCAACGTATAACCAGGGGCCCCAATCAGCCCCAGCATTTT.